This TCR beta chain was observed in a study of cytomegalovirus exposure and HLA in healthy donors. The PCR used 60 Vbeta and 13 Jbeta primers. TCRdb's copy holds only in-frame clones and misses some; the assay was immunoSEQ multiplex PCR. Found here are 65,000 to 80,000 clones, about four fifths of them singletons; the top ten hold 8% to 9.5%. Study results and caveats: A later analysis reportedly found fewer N-insertions in an Asian-associated ancestry cluster than the roughly 700-donor mean. The productive fraction for most TCR beta V segments was about 87% or about 30% in an earlier analysis. Among TCR beta chains of equal frequency, HLA-associated ones were more clonally expanded in a later analysis.

The CDR3 runs to 13 residues. CDR1 is SEHNR and CDR2 is FQNEAQ in the germline V gene (reference sequence). V was shortened by 4 bases and J by 7 bases, with 11 bases between the two germline ends. This clone was seen a single time. As yet, its antigen is unknown. This TCR was sampled from a woman between 35 and 50 years old in good health and CMV-seropositive. The chain uses TRBV7-9 and TRBJ2-1; the D gene is possibly TRBD2 (5 bases). The specimen sequenced was PBMCs. The CDR3 here is CASSWGAVNEQFF. CDR3 in DNA: TGTGCCAGCAGCTGGGGAGCGGTTAATGAGCAGTTCTTC.